This T cell receptor (beta chain) is from a study of T cell responses to AZD1222 COVID-19 vaccine. Whole-study context: Whether given at about 4 or about 12 weeks, second doses were pooled.

Repertoires were generated with immunoSEQ multiplex PCR, while TCRdb's copy carries only in-frame clones and drops some. The sample shows around 130,000 clones, around 94% of them seen only once. Findings and caveats of the study: Reportedly, nearly half the spike-specific TCRs target unmutated variant regions. Regions 160-218 and 743-854 dominated among vaccine-associated CD4 TCRs spanning spike. Once two AZD1222 doses were given, Spike-specific TCR breadth and depth went up.

As to this clone: Antigen: not known.

Germline CDR1 SNHLY, CDR2 FYNNEI. CDR3 length: 14 residues. Trimming removed 2 bases at V and 8 bases at J, with 15 bases between. This receptor was taken from an adult in good health. The chain has TRBV2 and TRBJ1-1, with unresolved D. The sequencing used peripheral blood, collected on day 0 of AZD1222 vaccination. DNA of the CDR3: TGTGCCAGCAGTGAACTGGGTATTCTTGGGGAAGCTTTCTTT. Amino acids: CASSELGILGEAFF. Complete variable domain (other parts from reference TRBV2 and TRBJ1-1): EPEVTQTPSHQVTQMGQEVILRCVPISNHLYFYWYRQILGQKVEFLVSFYNNEISEKSEIFDDQFSVERPDGSNFTLKIRSTKLEDSAMYFCASSELGILGEAFFGQGTRLTVV.